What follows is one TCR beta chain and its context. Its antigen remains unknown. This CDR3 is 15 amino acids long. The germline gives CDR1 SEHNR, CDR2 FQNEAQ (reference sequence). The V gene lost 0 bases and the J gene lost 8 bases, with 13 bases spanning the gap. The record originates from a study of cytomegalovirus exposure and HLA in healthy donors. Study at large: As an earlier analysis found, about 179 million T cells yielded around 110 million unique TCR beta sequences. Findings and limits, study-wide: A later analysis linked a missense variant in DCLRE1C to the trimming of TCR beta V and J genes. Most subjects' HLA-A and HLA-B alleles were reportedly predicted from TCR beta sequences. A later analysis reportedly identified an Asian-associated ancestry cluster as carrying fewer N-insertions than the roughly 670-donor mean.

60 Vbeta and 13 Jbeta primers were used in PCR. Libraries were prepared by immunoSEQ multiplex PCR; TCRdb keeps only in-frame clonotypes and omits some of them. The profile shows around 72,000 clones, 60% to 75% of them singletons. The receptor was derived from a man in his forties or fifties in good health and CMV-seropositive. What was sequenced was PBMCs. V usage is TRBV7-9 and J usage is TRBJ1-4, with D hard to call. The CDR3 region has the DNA TGTGCCAGCAGCTTAGCGGCGCGGGGTCAAGAAAAACTGTTTTTT. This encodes CASSLAARGQEKLFF.